What follows describes a single TCR beta chain. This table comes from immunoSEQ multiplex PCR, and its TCRdb copy is limited to in-frame clones, with some not included. The sample lists around 320,000 clones, roughly 90% occurring once. This specimen belongs to a study of blood T cell repertoires in COVID-19. At the level of the study: Nucleic acid was either cDNA or gDNA, and it came from T cells, B-cell-depleted T cells, or PBMCs.

Cohorts were based on clinical histories the participants reported. Per germline, CDR1 SEHNR and CDR2 FQNEAQ (reference sequence). This CDR3 is 12 amino acids long. The V end lost 2 bases, the J end lost 4 bases, and 6 bases lay between the germline ends. The chain combines TRBV7-9 with TRBJ2-7; D might be TRBD2 (5 bases). Sequenced: PBMCs or T cells enriched from blood (not recorded which). The sequence derives from a woman aged 50 to 60 who had been exposed to COVID-19. CDR3 protein: CASSLWTYEQYF. In DNA form, the CDR3 reads TGTGCCAGCAGCTTATGGACTTACGAGCAGTACTTC.